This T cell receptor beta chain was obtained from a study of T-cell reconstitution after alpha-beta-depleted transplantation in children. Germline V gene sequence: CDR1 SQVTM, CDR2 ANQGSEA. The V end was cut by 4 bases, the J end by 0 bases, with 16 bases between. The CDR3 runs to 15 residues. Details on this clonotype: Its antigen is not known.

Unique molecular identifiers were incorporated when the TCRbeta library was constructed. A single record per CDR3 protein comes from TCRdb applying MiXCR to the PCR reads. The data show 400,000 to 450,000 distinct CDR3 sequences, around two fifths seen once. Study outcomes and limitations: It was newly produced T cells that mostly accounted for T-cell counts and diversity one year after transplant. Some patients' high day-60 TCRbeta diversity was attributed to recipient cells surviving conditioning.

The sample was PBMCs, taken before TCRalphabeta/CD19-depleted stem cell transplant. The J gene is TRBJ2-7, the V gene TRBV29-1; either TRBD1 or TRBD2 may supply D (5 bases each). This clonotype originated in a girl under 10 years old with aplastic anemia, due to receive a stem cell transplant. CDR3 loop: CSVVPVEGSSYEQYF. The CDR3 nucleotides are TGCAGCGTTGTCCCCGTAGAGGGGAGCTCCTACGAGCAGTACTTC.